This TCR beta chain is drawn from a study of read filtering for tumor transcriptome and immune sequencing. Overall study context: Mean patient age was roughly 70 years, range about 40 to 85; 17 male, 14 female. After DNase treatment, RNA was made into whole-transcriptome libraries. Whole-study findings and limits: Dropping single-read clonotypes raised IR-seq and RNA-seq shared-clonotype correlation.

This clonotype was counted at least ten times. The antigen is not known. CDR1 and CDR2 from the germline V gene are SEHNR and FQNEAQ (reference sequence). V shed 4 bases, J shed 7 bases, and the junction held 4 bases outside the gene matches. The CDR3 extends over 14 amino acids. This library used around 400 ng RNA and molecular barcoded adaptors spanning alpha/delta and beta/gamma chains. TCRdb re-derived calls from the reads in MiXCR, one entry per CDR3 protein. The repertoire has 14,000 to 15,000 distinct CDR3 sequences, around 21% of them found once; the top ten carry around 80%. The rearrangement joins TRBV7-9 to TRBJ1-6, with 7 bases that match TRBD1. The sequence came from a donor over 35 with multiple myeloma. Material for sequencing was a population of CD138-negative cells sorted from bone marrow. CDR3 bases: TGTGCCAGCAGCTCCGGGACAGAAAATTCACCCCTCCACTTT. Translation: CASSSGTENSPLHF. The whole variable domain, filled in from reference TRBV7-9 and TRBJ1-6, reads DTGVSQNPRHKITKRGQNVTFRCDPISEHNRLYWYRQTLGQGPEFLTYFQNEAQLEKSRLLSDRFSAERPKGSFSTLEIQRTEQGDSAMYLCASSSGTENSPLHFGNGTRLTVT.